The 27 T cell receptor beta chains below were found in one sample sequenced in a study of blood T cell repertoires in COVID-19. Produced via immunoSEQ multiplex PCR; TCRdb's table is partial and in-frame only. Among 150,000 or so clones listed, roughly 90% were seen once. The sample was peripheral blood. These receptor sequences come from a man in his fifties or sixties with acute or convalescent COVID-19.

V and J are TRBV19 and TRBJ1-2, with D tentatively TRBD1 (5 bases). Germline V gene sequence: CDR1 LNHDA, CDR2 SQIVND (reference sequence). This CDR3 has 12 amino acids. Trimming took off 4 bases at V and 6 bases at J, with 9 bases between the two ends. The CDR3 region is CASSTGENGYTF. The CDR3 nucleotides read TGTGCCAGTAGTACGGGGGAGAATGGCTACACCTTC. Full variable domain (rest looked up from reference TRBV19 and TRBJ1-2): DGGITQSPKYLFRKEGQNVTLSCEQNLNHDAMYWYRQDPGQGLRLIYYSQIVNDFQKGDIAEGYSVSREKKESFPLTVTSAQKNPTAFYLCASSTGENGYTFGSGTRLTVV.

CDR3 in amino acids: CASRRQGNQPQHF. In DNA form, the CDR3 reads TGTGCCAGCAGGAGACAGGGAAATCAGCCCCAGCATTTT. The chain couples TRBV27 to TRBJ1-5, with 7 bases lining up with TRBD1. J gave up 4 bases and V 6 bases, and 3 bases lay outside the gene matches. The CDR3 is made up of 13 amino acids. Germline values: CDR1 MNHEY, CDR2 SMNVEV (reference sequence).

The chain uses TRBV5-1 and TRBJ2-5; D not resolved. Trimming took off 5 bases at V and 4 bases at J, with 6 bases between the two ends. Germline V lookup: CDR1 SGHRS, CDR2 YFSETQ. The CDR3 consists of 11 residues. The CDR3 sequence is CASSDSETQYF. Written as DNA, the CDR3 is TGCGCCAGCAGTGACTCAGAGACCCAGTACTTC.

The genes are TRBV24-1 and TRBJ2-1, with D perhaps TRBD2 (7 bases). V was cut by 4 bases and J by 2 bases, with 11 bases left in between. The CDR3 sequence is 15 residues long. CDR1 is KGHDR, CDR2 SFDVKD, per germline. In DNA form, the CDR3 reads TGTGCCACCAGTGAAGGCGGGGGCACCTACAATGAGCAGTTCTTC. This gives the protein CATSEGGGTYNEQFF.

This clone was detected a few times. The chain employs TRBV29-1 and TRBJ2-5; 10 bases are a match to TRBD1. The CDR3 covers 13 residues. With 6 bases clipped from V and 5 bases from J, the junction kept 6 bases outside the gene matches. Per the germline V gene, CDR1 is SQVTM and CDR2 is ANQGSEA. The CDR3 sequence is CSVRQGAWETQYF. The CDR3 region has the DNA TGCAGCGTGAGACAGGGGGCGTGGGAGACCCAGTACTTC.

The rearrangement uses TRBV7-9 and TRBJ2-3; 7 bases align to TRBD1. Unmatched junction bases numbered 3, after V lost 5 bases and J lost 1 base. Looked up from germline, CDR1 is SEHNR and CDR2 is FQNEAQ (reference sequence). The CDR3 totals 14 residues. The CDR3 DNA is TGTGCCAGCAGCCGGACAGGCGGCACAGATACGCAGTATTTT. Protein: CASSRTGGTDTQYF.

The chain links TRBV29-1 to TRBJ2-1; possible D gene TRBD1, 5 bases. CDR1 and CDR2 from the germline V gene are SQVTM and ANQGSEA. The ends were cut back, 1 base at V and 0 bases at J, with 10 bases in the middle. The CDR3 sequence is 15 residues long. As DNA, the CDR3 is TGCAGCGTTGAAGGGGGCGTAGGCTCCTACAATGAGCAGTTCTTC. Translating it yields CSVEGGVGSYNEQFF.

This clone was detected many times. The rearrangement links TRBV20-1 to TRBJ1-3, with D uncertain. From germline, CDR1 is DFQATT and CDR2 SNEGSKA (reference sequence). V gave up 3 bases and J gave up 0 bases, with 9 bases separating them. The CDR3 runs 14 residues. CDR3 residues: CSASIGSSGNTIYF. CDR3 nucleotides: TGCAGTGCTAGTATTGGGAGCTCTGGAAACACCATATATTTT.

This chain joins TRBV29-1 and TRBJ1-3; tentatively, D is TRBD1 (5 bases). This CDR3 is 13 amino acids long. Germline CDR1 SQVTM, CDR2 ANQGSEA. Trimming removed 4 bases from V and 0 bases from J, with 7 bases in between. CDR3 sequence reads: CSVGGGSGNTIYF. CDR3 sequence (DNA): TGCAGCGTTGGGGGGGGCTCTGGAAACACCATATATTTT. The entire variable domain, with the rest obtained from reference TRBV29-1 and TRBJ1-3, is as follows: SAVISQKPSRDICQRGTSLTIQCQVDSQVTMMFWYRQQPGQSLTLIATANQGSEATYESGFVIDKFPISRPNLTFSTLTVSNMSPEDSSIYLCSVGGGSGNTIYFGEGSWLTVV.

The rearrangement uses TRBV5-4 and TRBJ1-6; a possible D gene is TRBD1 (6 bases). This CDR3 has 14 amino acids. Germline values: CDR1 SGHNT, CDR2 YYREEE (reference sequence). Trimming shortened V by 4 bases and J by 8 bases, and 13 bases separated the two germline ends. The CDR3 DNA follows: TGTGCCAGCAGCATCCAGGGGAGGGATTCACCCCTCCACTTT. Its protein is CASSIQGRDSPLHF.

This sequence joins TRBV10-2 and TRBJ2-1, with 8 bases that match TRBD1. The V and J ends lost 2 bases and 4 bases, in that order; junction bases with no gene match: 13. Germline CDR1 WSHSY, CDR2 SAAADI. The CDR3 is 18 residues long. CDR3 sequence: CASSERSGGSTGYNEQFF. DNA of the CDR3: TGCGCCAGCAGTGAGAGATCAGGGGGCTCAACAGGGTACAATGAGCAGTTCTTC.

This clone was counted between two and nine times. CDR3 bases: TGTGCCAGCTCACAGACTAATGTCCAGCCCCAGCATTTT. Amino acids: CASSQTNVQPQHF. The chain joins TRBV18 to TRBJ1-5; no definite D call. Trimming took off 4 bases at V and 7 bases at J, with 11 bases between the two ends. Germline V gene sequence: CDR1 KGHSH, CDR2 LQKENI. CDR3 length equals 13 residues.

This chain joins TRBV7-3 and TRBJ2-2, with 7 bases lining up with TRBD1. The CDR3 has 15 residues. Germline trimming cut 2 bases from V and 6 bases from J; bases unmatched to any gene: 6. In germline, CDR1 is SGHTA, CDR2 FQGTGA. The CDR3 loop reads CASSLWGQFSGELFF. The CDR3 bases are TGTGCCAGCAGCTTATGGGGACAGTTTTCCGGGGAGCTGTTTTTT. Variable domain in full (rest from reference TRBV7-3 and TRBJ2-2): GAGVSQTPSNKVTEKGKYVELRCDPISGHTALYWYRQSLGQGPEFLIYFQGTGAADDSGLPNDRFFAVRPEGSVSTLKIQRTERGDSAVYLCASSLWGQFSGELFFGEGSRLTVL.

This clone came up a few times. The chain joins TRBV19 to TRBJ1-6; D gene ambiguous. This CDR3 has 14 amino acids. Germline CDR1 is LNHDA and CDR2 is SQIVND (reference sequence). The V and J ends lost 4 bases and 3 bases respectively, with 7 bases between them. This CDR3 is CASSKESYNSPLHF. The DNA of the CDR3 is TGTGCCAGTAGTAAAGAGAGCTATAATTCACCCCTCCACTTT.

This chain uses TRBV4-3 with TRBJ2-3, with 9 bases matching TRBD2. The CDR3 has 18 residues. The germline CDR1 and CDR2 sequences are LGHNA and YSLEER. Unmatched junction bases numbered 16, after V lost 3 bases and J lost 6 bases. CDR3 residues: CASSQSRVAGGIRDTQYF. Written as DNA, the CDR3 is TGCGCCAGCAGCCAGAGCCGGGTCGCGGGGGGGATCCGGGATACGCAGTATTTT.

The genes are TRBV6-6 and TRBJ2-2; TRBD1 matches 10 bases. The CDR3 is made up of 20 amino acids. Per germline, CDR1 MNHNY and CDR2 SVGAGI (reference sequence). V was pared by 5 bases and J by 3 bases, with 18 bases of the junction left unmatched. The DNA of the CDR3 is TGTGCCAGCAGTCCCCGGGACAGGGGCCACGAGCGGGAGCACACCGGGGAGCTGTTTTTT. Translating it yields CASSPRDRGHEREHTGELFF.

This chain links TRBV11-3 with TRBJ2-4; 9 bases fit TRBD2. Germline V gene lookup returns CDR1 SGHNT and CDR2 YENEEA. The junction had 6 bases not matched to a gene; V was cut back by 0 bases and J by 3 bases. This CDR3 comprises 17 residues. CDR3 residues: CASSLELAGYGKNIQYF. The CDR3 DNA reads TGTGCCAGCAGCTTAGAGCTAGCGGGATATGGCAAAAACATTCAGTACTTC.

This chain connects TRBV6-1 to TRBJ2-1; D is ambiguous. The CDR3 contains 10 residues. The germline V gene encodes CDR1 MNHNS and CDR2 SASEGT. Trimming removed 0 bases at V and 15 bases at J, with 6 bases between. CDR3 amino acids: CASSEARLFF. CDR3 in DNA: TGTGCCAGCAGTGAAGCCCGACTGTTCTTC.

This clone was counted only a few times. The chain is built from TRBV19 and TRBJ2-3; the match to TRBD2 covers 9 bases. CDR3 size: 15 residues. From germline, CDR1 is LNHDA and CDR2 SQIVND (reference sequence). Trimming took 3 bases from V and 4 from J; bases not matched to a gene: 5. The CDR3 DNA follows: TGTGCCAGTAGTATTGGGACTAGCCCTTCAGATACGCAGTATTTT. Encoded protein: CASSIGTSPSDTQYF.

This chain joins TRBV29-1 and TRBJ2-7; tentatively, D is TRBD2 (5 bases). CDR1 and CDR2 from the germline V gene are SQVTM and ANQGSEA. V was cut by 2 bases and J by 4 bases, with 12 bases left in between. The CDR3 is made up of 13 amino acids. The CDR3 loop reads CSVEQISGYEQYF. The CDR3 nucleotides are TGCAGCGTTGAACAAATCTCGGGATACGAGCAGTACTTC.

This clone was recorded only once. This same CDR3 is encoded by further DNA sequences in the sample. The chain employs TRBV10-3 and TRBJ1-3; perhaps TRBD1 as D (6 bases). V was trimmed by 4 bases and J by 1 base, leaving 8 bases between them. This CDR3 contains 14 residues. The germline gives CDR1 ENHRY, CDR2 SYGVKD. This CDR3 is CAISGTGSGNTIYF. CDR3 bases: TGTGCCATCAGTGGTACAGGGTCTGGAAACACCATATATTTT.

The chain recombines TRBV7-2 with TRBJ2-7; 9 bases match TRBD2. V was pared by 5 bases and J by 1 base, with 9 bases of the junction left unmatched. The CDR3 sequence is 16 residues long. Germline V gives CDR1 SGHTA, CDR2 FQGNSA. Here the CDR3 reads CASSPGASGVSYEQYF. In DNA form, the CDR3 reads TGTGCCAGCAGCCCAGGGGCTAGCGGGGTTTCCTACGAGCAGTACTTC.

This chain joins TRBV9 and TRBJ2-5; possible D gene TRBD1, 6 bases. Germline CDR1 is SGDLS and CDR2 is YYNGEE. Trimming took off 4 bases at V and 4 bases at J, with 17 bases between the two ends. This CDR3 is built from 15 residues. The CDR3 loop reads CASSTIPTGIETQYF. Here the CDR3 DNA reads TGTGCCAGCAGCACCATACCTACAGGGATAGAGACCCAGTACTTC.

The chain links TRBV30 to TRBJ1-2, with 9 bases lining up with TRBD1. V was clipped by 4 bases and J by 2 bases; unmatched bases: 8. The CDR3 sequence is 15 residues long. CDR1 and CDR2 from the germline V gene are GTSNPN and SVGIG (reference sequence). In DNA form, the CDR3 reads TGTGCCTGGACCCGGACAGGGGCTACGAACTATGGCTACACCTTC. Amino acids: CAWTRTGATNYGYTF. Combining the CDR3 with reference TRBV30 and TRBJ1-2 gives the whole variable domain SQTIHQWPATLVQPVGSPLSLECTVEGTSNPNLYWYRQAAGRGLQLLFYSVGIGQISSEVPQNLSASRPQDRQFILSSKKLLLSDSGFYLCAWTRTGATNYGYTFGSGTRLTVV.

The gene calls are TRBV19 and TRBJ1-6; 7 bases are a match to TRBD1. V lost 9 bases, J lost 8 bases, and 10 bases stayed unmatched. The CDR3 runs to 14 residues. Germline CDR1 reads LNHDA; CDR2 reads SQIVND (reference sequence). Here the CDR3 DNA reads TGTGCCAGCCAAATAGGGACAGTGGATTCACCCCTCCACTTT. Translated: CASQIGTVDSPLHF.

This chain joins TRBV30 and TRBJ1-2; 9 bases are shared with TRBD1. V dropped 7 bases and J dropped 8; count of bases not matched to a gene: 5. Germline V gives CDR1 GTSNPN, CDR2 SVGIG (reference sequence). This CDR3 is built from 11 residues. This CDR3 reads CAYRQGVGYTF. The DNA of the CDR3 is TGTGCCTACAGACAGGGGGTAGGCTACACCTTC.

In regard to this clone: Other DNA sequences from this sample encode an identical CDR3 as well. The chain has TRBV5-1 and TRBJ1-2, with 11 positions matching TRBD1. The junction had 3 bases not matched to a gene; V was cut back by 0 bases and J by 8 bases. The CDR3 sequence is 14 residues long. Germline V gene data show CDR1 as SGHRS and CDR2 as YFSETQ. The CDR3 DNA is TGCGCCAGCAGCTTGGCTGGGACAGGGGGAGGCTACACCTTC. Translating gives CASSLAGTGGGYTF.